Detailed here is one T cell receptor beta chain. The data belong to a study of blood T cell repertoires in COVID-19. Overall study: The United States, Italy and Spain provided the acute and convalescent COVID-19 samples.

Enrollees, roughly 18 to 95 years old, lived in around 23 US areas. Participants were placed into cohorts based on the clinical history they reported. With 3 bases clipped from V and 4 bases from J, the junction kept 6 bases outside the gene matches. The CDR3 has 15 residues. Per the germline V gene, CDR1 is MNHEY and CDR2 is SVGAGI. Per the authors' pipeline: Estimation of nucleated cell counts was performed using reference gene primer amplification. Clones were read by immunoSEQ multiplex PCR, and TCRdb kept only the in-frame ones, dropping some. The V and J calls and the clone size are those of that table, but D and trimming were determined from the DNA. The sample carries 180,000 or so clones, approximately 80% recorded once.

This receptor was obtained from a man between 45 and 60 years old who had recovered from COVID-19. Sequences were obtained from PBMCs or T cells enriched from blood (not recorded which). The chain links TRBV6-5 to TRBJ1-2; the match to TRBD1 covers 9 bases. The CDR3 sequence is CASSYQGQGSYGYTF. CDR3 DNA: TGTGCCAGCAGTTATCAGGGACAGGGATCCTATGGCTACACCTTC.